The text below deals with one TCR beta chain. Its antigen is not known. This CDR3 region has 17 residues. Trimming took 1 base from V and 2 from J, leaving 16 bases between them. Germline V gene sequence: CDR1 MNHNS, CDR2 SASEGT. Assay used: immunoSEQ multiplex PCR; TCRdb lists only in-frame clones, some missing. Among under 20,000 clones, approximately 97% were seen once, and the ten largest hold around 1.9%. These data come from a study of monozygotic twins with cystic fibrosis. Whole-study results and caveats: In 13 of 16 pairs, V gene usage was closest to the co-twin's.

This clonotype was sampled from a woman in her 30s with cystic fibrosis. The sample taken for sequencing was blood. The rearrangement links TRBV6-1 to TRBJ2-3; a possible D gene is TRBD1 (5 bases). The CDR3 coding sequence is TGTGCCAGCAGTGAAGATGCCAGGGCATATTCCACAGATACGCAGTATTTT. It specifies CASSEDARAYSTDTQYF.